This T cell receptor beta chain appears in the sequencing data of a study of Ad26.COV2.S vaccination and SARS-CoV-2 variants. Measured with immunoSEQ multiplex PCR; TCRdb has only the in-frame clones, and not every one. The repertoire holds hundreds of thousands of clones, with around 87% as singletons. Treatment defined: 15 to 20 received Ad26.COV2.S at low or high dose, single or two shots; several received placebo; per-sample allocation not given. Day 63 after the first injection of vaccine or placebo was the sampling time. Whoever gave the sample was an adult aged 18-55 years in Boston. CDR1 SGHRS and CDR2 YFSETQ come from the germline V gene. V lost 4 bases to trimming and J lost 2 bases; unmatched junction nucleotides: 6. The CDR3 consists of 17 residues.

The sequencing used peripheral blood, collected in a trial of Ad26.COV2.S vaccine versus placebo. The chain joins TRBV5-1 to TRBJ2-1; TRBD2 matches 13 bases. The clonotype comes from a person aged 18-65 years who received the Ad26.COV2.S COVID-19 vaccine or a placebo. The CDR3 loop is CASSTGLAGVPYNEQFF. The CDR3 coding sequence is TGCGCCAGCAGCACCGGACTAGCGGGGGTTCCCTACAATGAGCAGTTCTTC.